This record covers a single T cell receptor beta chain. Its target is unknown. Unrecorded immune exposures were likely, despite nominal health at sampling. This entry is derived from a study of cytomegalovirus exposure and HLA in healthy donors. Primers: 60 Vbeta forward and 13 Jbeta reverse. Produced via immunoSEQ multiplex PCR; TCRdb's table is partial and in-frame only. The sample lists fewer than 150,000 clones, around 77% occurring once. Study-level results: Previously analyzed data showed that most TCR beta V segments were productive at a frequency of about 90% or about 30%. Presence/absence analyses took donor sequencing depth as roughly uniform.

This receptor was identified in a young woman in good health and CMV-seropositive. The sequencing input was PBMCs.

CDR3 sequence reads: CASRSRLNTEAFF. CDR3 sequence (DNA): TGTGCCAGCAGATCCCGTTTGAACACTGAAGCTTTCTTT. The genes are TRBV6-1 and TRBJ1-1; no clear D. The ends were cut back, 6 bases at V and 0 bases at J, with 8 bases in the middle. The CDR3 contains 13 residues. Germline assignment: CDR1 MNHNS and CDR2 SASEGT.